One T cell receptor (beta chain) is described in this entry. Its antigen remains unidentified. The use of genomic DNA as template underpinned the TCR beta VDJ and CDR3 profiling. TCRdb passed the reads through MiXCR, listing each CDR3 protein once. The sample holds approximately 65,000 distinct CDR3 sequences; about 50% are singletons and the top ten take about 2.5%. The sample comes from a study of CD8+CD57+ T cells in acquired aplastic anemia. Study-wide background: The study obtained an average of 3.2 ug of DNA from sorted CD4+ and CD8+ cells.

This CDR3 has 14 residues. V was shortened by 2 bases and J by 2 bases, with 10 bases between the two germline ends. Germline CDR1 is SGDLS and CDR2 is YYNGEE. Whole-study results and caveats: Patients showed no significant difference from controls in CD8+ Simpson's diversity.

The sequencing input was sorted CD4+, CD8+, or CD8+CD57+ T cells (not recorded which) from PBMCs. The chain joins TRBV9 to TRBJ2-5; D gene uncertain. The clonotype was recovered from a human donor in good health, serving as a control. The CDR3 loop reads CASSVDGSQETQYF. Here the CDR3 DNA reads TGTGCCAGCAGCGTTGACGGCTCGCAAGAGACCCAGTACTTC. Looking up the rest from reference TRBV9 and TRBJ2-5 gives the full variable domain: DSGVTQTPKHLITATGQRVTLRCSPRSGDLSVYWYQQSLDQGLQFLIQYYNGEERAKGNILERFSAQQFPDLHSELNLSSLELGDSALYFCASSVDGSQETQYFGPGTRLLVL.